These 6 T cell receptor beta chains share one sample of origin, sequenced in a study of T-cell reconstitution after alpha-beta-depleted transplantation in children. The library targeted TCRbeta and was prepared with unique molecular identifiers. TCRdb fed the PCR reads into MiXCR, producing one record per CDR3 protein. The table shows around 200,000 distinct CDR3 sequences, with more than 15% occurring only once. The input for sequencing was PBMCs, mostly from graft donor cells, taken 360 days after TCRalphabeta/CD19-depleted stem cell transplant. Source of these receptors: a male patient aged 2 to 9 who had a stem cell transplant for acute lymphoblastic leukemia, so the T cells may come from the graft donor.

CDR3 nucleotide sequence: TGTGCCAGCAGTTACGGTCGGCTAGTCCTAACCTACAATGAGCAGTTCTTC. This codes for CASSYGRLVLTYNEQFF. V gene TRBV6-2 or TRBV6-3 combines with J gene TRBJ2-1; D is unclear. The germline V gene encodes CDR1 MNHEY and CDR2 SVGEGT. The CDR3 is made up of 17 amino acids. Trimming pared 2 bases from V and 2 bases from J, leaving 16 bases between.

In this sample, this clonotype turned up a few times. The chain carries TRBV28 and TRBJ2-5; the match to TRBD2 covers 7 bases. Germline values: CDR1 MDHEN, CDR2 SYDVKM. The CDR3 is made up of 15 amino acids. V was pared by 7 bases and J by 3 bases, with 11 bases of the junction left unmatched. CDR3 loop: CASTTPRGGEETQYF. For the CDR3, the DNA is TGTGCCAGCACTACCCCCCGTGGGGGGGAAGAGACCCAGTACTTC.

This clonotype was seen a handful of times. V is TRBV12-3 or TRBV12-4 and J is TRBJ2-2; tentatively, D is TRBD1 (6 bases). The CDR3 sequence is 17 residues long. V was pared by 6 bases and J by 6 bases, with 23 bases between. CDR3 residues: CASSNFPGTWGPGELFF. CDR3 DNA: TGTGCCAGCAGCAATTTCCCGGGGACATGGGGTCCCGGGGAGCTGTTTTTT.

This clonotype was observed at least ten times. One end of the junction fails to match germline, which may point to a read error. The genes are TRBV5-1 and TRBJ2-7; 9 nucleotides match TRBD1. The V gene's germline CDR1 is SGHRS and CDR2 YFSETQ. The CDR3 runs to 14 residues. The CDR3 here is CASSPDRGPYEQYF. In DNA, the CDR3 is TGTGCCAGCAGTCCGGACAGGGGACCATACGAGCAGTACTTC.

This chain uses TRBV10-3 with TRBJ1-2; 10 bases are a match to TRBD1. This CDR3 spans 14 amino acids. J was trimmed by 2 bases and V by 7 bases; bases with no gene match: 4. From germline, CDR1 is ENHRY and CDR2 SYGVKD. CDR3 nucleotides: TGTGCCATCATGAGGGACAGGGGCAACTATGGCTACACCTTC. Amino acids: CAIMRDRGNYGYTF.

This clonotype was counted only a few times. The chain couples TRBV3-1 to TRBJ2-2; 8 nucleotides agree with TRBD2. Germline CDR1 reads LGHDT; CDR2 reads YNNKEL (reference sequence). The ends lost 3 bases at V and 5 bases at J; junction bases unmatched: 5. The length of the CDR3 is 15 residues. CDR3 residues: CASSQGSGVTGELFF. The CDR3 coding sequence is TGTGCCAGCAGCCAGGGTAGCGGGGTGACCGGGGAGCTGTTTTTT.